This TCR beta chain was profiled in a study of T cell repertoires in cytomegalovirus infection (dated by TCRdb to 2018 to 2020). Notes on the research overall: Recently identified HLA-C-restricted CMV epitopes, whose presentation resists viral immunomodulation, were targeted by peptide stimulations together with well-studied HLA-B-restricted epitopes. The HLA type of each donor mattered for the analysis, because public TCR beta signatures pointed to carriage of CMV infection along with the matching HLA type.

Relative to germline, V is missing 6 bases and J is missing 2 bases, with 1 base of the junction outside any gene match. The CDR3 runs 14 residues from the cysteine to the phenylalanine. CDR3 DNA only is kept here, 42 bases in frame from base 1. Results and caveats for the whole study, not just this receptor: In both this cohort and an independent cohort of 352 donors, the cumulative frequency of public TCR beta family members distinguished carriers of CMV infection plus the relevant HLA type. The ex vivo response was dominated by HLA-C-restricted CMV-specific TCR beta clonotypes, which also provided the single most frequent clonotype in two of eight donors.

This clonotype was seen repeatedly, ten times or more. The specificity of this receptor is unknown. Base qualities are not at hand, and no much larger clone is one base apart. Interpreted using the paper, the treatment or condition label stands for: in vitro stimulation with specific CMV peptide epitopes to enrich CMV-specific T cells. The instrument was an Illumina HiSeq 1500. Through fastp at Q25 and MiXCR, TCRdb rebuilt clones from the public reads, retaining in-frame beta chains. Rows with a matching CDR3 protein are joined into one entry that keeps the most common DNA and genes. This sample comprises 650,000 to 900,000 distinct CDR3 sequences, less than 35% of them detected only once. The biggest ten clones account for 9.5% to 15% of the sample.

The source of this sequence is a human donor in good health (CMV status not recorded). Some clones in this sample may be carry-over from other donors' samples. The receptor chain draws on TRBV12-3 or TRBV12-4 and TRBJ1-1, with TRBD1 matching 12 junction bases. This specimen consisted of cultured CD8+ T cells from PBMCs, obtained from culture after CMV antigen stimulation. The CDR3 reads CASRGQGANTEAFF. In nucleotide form, the sequence is TGTGCCAGCAGGGGACAGGGGGCCAACACTGAAGCTTTCTTT.